The clone carrying this T cell receptor beta chain was found many times. These data are taken from a study of T-cell reconstitution after alpha-beta-depleted transplantation in children. The CDR3 is 12 amino acids. The germline V gene has CDR1 SQVTM and CDR2 ANQGSEA. V dropped 7 bases and J dropped 2; count of bases not matched to a gene: 3. The TCRbeta library was prepared with unique molecular identifiers. TCRdb re-called the PCR reads with MiXCR, one entry per CDR3 protein. The sample contains under 850,000 distinct CDR3 sequences, roughly 13% of which appear only once. This sequence joins TRBV29-1 and TRBJ1-1; 8 nucleotides line up with TRBD1. The receptor's source is a girl aged 2-10 years with congenital amegakaryocytic thrombocytopenia, due to receive a stem cell transplant. The sample here was PBMCs, taken before TCRalphabeta/CD19-depleted stem cell transplant. In nucleotides, the CDR3 is TGCAGCGGCGGACAGGGAAACACTGAAGCTTTCTTT. Translating gives CSGGQGNTEAFF.